These 27 T cell receptor beta chains share one sample of origin, sequenced in a study of cytomegalovirus exposure and HLA in healthy donors. PCR used 60 Vbeta primers and 13 Jbeta primers. Produced via immunoSEQ multiplex PCR; TCRdb's table is partial and in-frame only. The sample contains about 170,000 clones, around four fifths of which appear only once. The sequenced material came from PBMCs. These receptors all come from a female donor in good health and CMV-seronegative.

The chain links TRBV27 to TRBJ2-3, with a possible D match to TRBD1 (6 bases). The germline CDR1 and CDR2 sequences are MNHEY and SMNVEV (reference sequence). The ends were cut back, 3 bases at V and 1 base at J, with 17 bases in the middle. The CDR3 runs to 17 residues. CDR3 in amino acids: CASSFSPRQARTDTQYF. The CDR3 nucleotides are TGTGCCAGCAGTTTTTCCCCTAGACAGGCCCGCACAGATACGCAGTATTTT.

DNA for the CDR3: TGTGCCAGCAGCCTTGGGACTAGCGGGAGTGGCAATGAGCAGTTCTTC. Protein sequence: CASSLGTSGSGNEQFF. V is TRBV28 and J is TRBJ2-1; 14 bases map to TRBD2. This CDR3 has 16 residues. The germline gives CDR1 MDHEN, CDR2 SYDVKM. V lost 6 bases to trimming and J lost 6 bases; unmatched junction nucleotides: 7.

The chain has TRBV19 and TRBJ2-1; TRBD2 matches at 12 bases. Germline V gene sequence: CDR1 LNHDA, CDR2 SQIVND (reference sequence). This CDR3 is built from 16 residues. V gave up 7 bases and J gave up 8 bases; unmatched junction bases: 12. The CDR3, as DNA: TGTGCCAGTACCCCCCCGACTAGCGGGAGTACCGATGAGCAGTTCTTC. It is translated as CASTPPTSGSTDEQFF.

The rearrangement joins TRBV30 to TRBJ2-3; 9 positions match TRBD2. Germline loops: CDR1 GTSNPN, CDR2 SVGIG (reference sequence). The CDR3 consists of 18 residues. V was pared by 2 bases and J by 4 bases, with 16 bases of the junction left unmatched. CDR3 in amino acids: CAWSRIKRGRARADTQYF. DNA for the CDR3: TGTGCCTGGAGTCGCATAAAACGCGGGAGGGCCCGTGCAGATACGCAGTATTTT.

This chain links TRBV5-1 with TRBJ2-7; D gene uncertain. Germline CDR1 and CDR2: SGHRS and YFSETQ. Trimming stripped 0 bases from V and 0 bases from J, with 10 bases between. This CDR3 region has 15 residues. CDR3 sequence reads: CASSLGSAGSYEQYF. The DNA for the CDR3 is TGCGCCAGCAGCTTGGGGAGCGCCGGCTCCTACGAGCAGTACTTC.

The CDR3 bases are TGCGCCAGCAGCCAAGAGCCGACAGAAAGCACCGGGGAGCTGTTTTTT. Amino acid sequence: CASSQEPTESTGELFF. This rearrangement joins TRBV4-3 to TRBJ2-2; possible D gene TRBD1, 5 bases. Germline CDR1 LGHNA, CDR2 YSLEER. The CDR3 spans 16 residues. V shed 0 bases and J shed 4 bases, with 12 bases lying between them.

The V gene is TRBV15, the J gene TRBJ1-5; TRBD1 matches at 7 bases. Trimming removed 0 bases from V and 5 bases from J; junction bases left unmatched: 4. From germline, CDR1 is LNHNV and CDR2 YYDKDF (reference sequence). The CDR3 consists of 15 residues. CDR3 sequence (DNA): TGTGCCACCAGCAGAGATGCCGGGACAGATCAGCCCCAGCATTTT. It yields the protein CATSRDAGTDQPQHF. The complete variable domain, with remaining parts taken from reference TRBV15 and TRBJ1-5, reads DAMVIQNPRYQVTQFGKPVTLSCSQTLNHNVMYWYQQKSSQAPKLLFHYYDKDFNNEADTPDNFQSRRPNTSFCFLDIRSPGLGDTAMYLCATSRDAGTDQPQHFGDGTRLSIL.

This rearrangement joins TRBV5-4 to TRBJ2-6; 10 bases map to TRBD1. The trim removed 4 bases at V and 2 bases at J, leaving 3 bases unmatched. Per germline, CDR1 SGHNT and CDR2 YYREEE (reference sequence). The length of the CDR3 is 16 residues. CDR3 in amino acids: CASSQGTGAGANVLTF. CDR3 DNA sequence: TGTGCCAGCAGCCAAGGGACAGGGGCTGGGGCCAACGTCCTGACTTTC. Based on the CDR3 plus reference TRBV5-4 and TRBJ2-6, the full variable domain is ETGVTQSPTHLIKTRGQQVTLRCSSQSGHNTVSWYQQALGQGPQFIFQYYREEENGRGNFPPRFSGLQFPNYSSELNVNALELDDSALYLCASSQGTGAGANVLTFGAGSRLTVL.

This clone was seen only once. The chain uses TRBV5-4 and TRBJ1-4; 7 nucleotides align to TRBD1. The CDR3 is 14 amino acids. CDR1 and CDR2 (germline): SGHNT, YYREEE (reference sequence). Trimming at V came to 0 bases and at J to 10 bases, leaving 6 bases not matched to a gene. CDR3 nucleotides: TGTGCCAGCAGCTTGGAAGGGGGCTCGGGAAAACTGTTTTTT. Amino acids: CASSLEGGSGKLFF.

The chain employs TRBV18 and TRBJ2-1; perhaps TRBD1 as D (6 bases). Germline V CDR1 and CDR2: KGHSH, LQKENI. This CDR3 is 13 amino acids long. Deletions cut 5 bases from V and 7 bases from J, with 12 bases between. This chain's CDR3 is CASSRPGQNEQFF. In DNA, the CDR3 is TGTGCCAGCTCAAGGCCAGGACAGAATGAGCAGTTCTTC.

This chain links TRBV5-1 with TRBJ2-7; 10 nucleotides agree with TRBD1. With V trimmed by 0 bases and J by 0 bases, 12 bases remained unmatched. This CDR3 is 19 amino acids long. Germline CDR1 SGHRS, CDR2 YFSETQ. CDR3 DNA sequence: TGCGCCAGCAGCTTGGTAGGACAGGGGGAAGGAATAGGCTCCTACGAGCAGTACTTC. This gives the protein CASSLVGQGEGIGSYEQYF.

CDR3 sequence: CASSTWTEGTYEQYF. CDR3 coding DNA: TGTGCCAGCAGTACCTGGACAGAGGGTACCTACGAGCAGTACTTC. The V call is TRBV6-5, the J call TRBJ2-7; maybe TRBD1 (6 bases). Trimming shortened V by 5 bases and J by 2 bases, and 16 bases separated the two germline ends. The CDR3 runs 15 residues. The V gene's germline CDR1 is MNHEY and CDR2 SVGAGI.

V usage is TRBV29-1 and J usage is TRBJ1-1; D possibly corresponds to TRBD1 (5 bases). Germline CDR1 and CDR2: SQVTM and ANQGSEA. Trimming pared 2 bases from V and 4 bases from J, leaving 14 bases between. This CDR3 has 14 residues. The CDR3 spells CSVEPTGKGTEAFF. The CDR3, as DNA: TGCAGCGTTGAACCTACAGGAAAGGGCACTGAAGCTTTCTTT.

J is TRBJ1-1 and V is TRBV6-5, with 8 bases matching TRBD1. Germline CDR1 reads MNHEY; CDR2 reads SVGAGI. V trimming: 6 bases; J trimming: 1 base; junction bases outside the gene matches: 7. The CDR3 length is 15 residues. CDR3 nucleotide sequence: TGTGCCAGCAGATCAACCGGGACAGGGAACACTGAAGCTTTCTTT. Residues: CASRSTGTGNTEAFF.

V is TRBV19 and J is TRBJ1-1; tentatively, D is TRBD1 (6 bases). Trimming took off 8 bases at V and 0 bases at J, with 16 bases between the two ends. CDR3 length: 15 amino acids. Germline V CDR1 and CDR2: LNHDA, SQIVND (reference sequence). The CDR3 loop reads CASQVGGALNTEAFF. Written as DNA, the CDR3 is TGTGCCAGTCAAGTGGGGGGGGCGCTGAACACTGAAGCTTTCTTT.

As for this clone: A much larger clone sits a single nucleotide away, making a read error possible. This sequence joins TRBV11-2 and TRBJ1-2; TRBD1 agrees at 8 bases. V was clipped by 1 base and J by 2 bases; unmatched bases: 0. Germline CDR1 is SGHAT and CDR2 is FQNNGV. The CDR3 runs to 14 residues. The CDR3 DNA reads as TGTGCCAGCAGCTTAGGGACAGGGAACTATGGCTACACCTTC. Protein product: CASSLGTGNYGYTF.

The chain recombines TRBV7-9 with TRBJ1-5; TRBD1 agrees at 12 bases. The germline V gene has CDR1 SEHNR and CDR2 FQNEAQ (reference sequence). The junction had 7 bases not matched to a gene; V was cut back by 4 bases and J by 0 bases. The CDR3 extends over 18 amino acids. CDR3 region: CASSWGQGAWDSNQPQHF. The CDR3 DNA reads as TGTGCCAGCAGCTGGGGACAGGGGGCCTGGGATAGCAATCAGCCCCAGCATTTT.

As to this clone: The same CDR3 is also encoded by other DNA sequences in this sample. CDR3 sequence reads: CASSQGQTNTEAFF. The CDR3 nucleotides are TGCGCCAGCAGCCAGGGACAGACGAACACTGAAGCTTTCTTT. This sequence joins TRBV5-1 and TRBJ1-1; TRBD1 matches at 7 bases. V was clipped by 4 bases and J by 1 base; unmatched bases: 4. CDR3 length: 14 amino acids. CDR1 and CDR2 from the germline V gene are SGHRS and YFSETQ. Drawing the rest from reference TRBV5-1 and TRBJ1-1, the complete variable domain is KAGVTQTPRYLIKTRGQQVTLSCSPISGHRSVSWYQQTPGQGLQFLFEYFSETQRNKGNFPGRFSGRQFSNSRSEMNVSTLELGDSALYLCASSQGQTNTEAFFGQGTRLTVV.

This rearrangement joins TRBV12-5 to TRBJ2-3; a possible D gene is TRBD2 (6 bases). The CDR3 covers 16 residues. Between the trimmed V and J ends, which lost 1 base and 8 bases, there was a span of 19 bases. Germline V gene sequence: CDR1 LGHNT, CDR2 FRNRAP. CDR3 in DNA: TGTGCTAGTGGTTTGGGAGCTAGCGTGGTCACGGGTACGCAGTATTTT. Its protein product is CASGLGASVVTGTQYF.

The chain recombines TRBV19 with TRBJ2-7; 8 bases line up with TRBD1. J was trimmed by 1 base and V by 5 bases; bases with no gene match: 7. The germline CDR1 and CDR2 sequences are LNHDA and SQIVND (reference sequence). This CDR3 spans 15 amino acids. CDR3 nucleotide sequence: TGTGCCAGTAGTGTGTCGCGGACAGGGTCCTACGAGCAGTACTTC. Protein: CASSVSRTGSYEQYF.

J is TRBJ1-5 and V is TRBV23-1; 7 nucleotides match TRBD1. TRBV23-1 is classed as an ORF, of uncertain function. The ends lost 0 bases at V and 7 bases at J; junction bases unmatched: 6. This CDR3 contains 15 residues. CDR3 DNA: TGCGCCAGCAGTCAATCGAACAGGGGCTGGCAGCCCCAGCATTTT. As protein: CASSQSNRGWQPQHF.

The rearrangement uses TRBV18 and TRBJ1-1; D gene ambiguous. Per germline, CDR1 KGHSH and CDR2 LQKENI. The V end lost 0 bases, the J end lost 2 bases, and 10 bases lay between the germline ends. The CDR3 length is 15 residues. CDR3 in amino acids: CASSPPGSRNTEAFF. CDR3 DNA: TGTGCCAGCTCACCACCGGGTTCTAGAAACACTGAAGCTTTCTTT.

This sequence joins TRBV9 and TRBJ1-5, with D unresolved. V shed 0 bases and J shed 0 bases, with 7 bases lying between them. This CDR3 is built from 15 residues. Germline CDR1 SGDLS, CDR2 YYNGEE. CDR3: CASSVDHNSNQPQHF. Here the CDR3 DNA reads TGTGCCAGCAGCGTAGACCACAATAGCAATCAGCCCCAGCATTTT.

This chain uses TRBV27 with TRBJ1-5, with D perhaps TRBD1 (5 bases). CDR1 MNHEY and CDR2 SMNVEV come from the germline V gene (reference sequence). The ends were cut back, 5 bases at V and 4 bases at J, with 21 bases in the middle. The CDR3 runs to 17 residues. Written as DNA, the CDR3 is TGTGCCAGCAGTGAAGGACTAGGGGCGGGTTGGAATCAGCCCCAGCATTTT. It is translated as CASSEGLGAGWNQPQHF.

The chain employs TRBV29-1 and TRBJ2-3, with 11 bases aligning to TRBD2. Trimming at V came to 0 bases and at J to 2 bases, leaving 10 bases not matched to a gene. Germline CDR1 and CDR2: SQVTM and ANQGSEA. The CDR3 spans 18 residues. The CDR3 DNA sequence: TGCAGCGTTGAAGACCCGATCACTAGCGGGGGATTCACAGATACGCAGTATTTT. Protein: CSVEDPITSGGFTDTQYF.

V and J are TRBV6-5 and TRBJ2-7; D gene unclear. Germline V gives CDR1 MNHEY, CDR2 SVGAGI. This CDR3 region has 12 residues. V was pared by 6 bases and J by 5 bases, with 11 bases between. In DNA form, the CDR3 reads TGTGCCAGCAGCCCAGGTGCCCACGAGCAGTACTTC. Its translation is CASSPGAHEQYF.

This chain joins TRBV7-9 and TRBJ2-2; TRBD2 agrees at 11 bases. Germline CDR1 SEHNR, CDR2 FQNEAQ (reference sequence). V shed 0 bases and J 2 bases; nucleotides not matched to a gene: 5. The CDR3 is 18 residues long. The CDR3 loop reads CASSLALAGGLNTGELFF. Written as DNA, the CDR3 is TGTGCCAGCAGCTTAGCCCTAGCGGGGGGCCTAAACACCGGGGAGCTGTTTTTT.